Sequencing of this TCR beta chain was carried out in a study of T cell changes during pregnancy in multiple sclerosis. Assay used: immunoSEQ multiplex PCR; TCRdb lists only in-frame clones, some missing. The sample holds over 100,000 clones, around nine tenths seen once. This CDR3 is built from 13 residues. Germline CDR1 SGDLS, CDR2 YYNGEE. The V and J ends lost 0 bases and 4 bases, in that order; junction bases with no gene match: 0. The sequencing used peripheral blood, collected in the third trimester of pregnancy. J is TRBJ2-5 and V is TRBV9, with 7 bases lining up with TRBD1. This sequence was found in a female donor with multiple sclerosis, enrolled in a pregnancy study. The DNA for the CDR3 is TGTGCCAGCAGCGTAGCAGGGGGAGAGACCCAGTACTTC. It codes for CASSVAGGETQYF.